Following are 17 T cell receptor beta chains from one sample sequenced in a study of T cell clonality in common variable immunodeficiency. Produced via immunoSEQ multiplex PCR; TCRdb's table is partial and in-frame only. There are 52,000 or so clones in the sample, none observed a single time. Sequencing was performed on peripheral blood mononuclear cells. These receptors originate from a person aged 18-70 years in good health.

The sample holds many counts of this clone. Read sequence stops 3 residues before the CDR3 end, and the germline J gene provides the missing end. This sequence joins TRBV30 and TRBJ2-7; TRBD1 might be the D (5 bases). The CDR3 contains 14 residues. The germline V gene encodes CDR1 GTSNPN and CDR2 SVGIG (reference sequence). V was shortened by 3 bases and J by 2 bases, with 14 bases between the two germline ends. This chain's CDR3 is CAWSLTDTAYEQYF. The CDR3 bases that were read are TGTGCCTGGAGCCTTACGGACACTGCCTACGAG.

This clone was recorded many times. The read finishes 3 residues shy of the CDR3 end, and the germline J gene is used to complete it. This chain uses TRBV10-3 with TRBJ2-7, with 9 bases identical to TRBD1. J gave up 3 bases and V 7 bases, and 7 bases lay outside the gene matches. The CDR3 spans 14 residues. Germline assignment: CDR1 ENHRY and CDR2 SYGVKD. CDR3 bases read: TGTGCCATCATTACGTCGGACAGGGGCTACGAG. Translation gives CAIITSDRGYE. The full-length CDR3 reads as CAIITSDRGYEQYF.

This clone was seen at least ten times. The sequence runs out 3 residues before the end of the CDR3; the remainder is reconstructed from the germline J gene. The gene calls are TRBV4-2 and TRBJ1-2; 9 bases align to TRBD1. Germline V gene lookup returns CDR1 LGHNA and CDR2 YNFKEQ. The V gene end was trimmed by 3 bases and the J gene end by 4 bases; junction bases not matched to a gene: 9. The CDR3 spans 16 residues. CDR3 sequence reads: CASSHQGDRVGYGYTF. The covered CDR3 bases are TGTGCCAGCAGCCACCAGGGGGACAGGGTGGGCTATGGC.

This clone was picked up many times. The CDR3 end lies 3 residues beyond the end of the read and is filled in from the germline J gene. The rearrangement links TRBV18 to TRBJ2-2; weak D call: TRBD1 (5 bases). Per the germline V gene, CDR1 is KGHSH and CDR2 is LQKENI. The CDR3 has 15 amino acids. The V gene lost 0 bases and the J gene lost 1 base, with 6 bases spanning the gap. CDR3 loop: CASSPPGQNTGELFF. The covered CDR3 bases are TGTGCCAGCTCACCACCGGGGCAGAACACCGGGGAG.

This clone came up many times. The read ends 3 residues shy of where the CDR3 ends; the end is completed using the germline J gene. The V and J genes are TRBV7-7 and TRBJ2-3, with 13 bases aligning to TRBD2. This CDR3 spans 15 amino acids. Germline V gives CDR1 SSHAT, CDR2 FNYEAQ (reference sequence). The sequenced CDR3 bases are TGTGCCTGCGGGACTAGCGGGACAATACAAGAGACG. Translation gives CACGTSGTIQET. The CDR3 reads in full as CACGTSGTIQETQYF.

This clone was recorded at least ten times. With the read ending 3 residues before the CDR3 end, the germline J gene is used to fill in that end. This chain joins TRBV2 and TRBJ1-2, with a tentative D call TRBD1 (5 bases). The CDR3 is 15 residues long. V lost 3 bases to trimming and J lost 3 bases, with 14 bases between them. Germline V gives CDR1 SNHLY, CDR2 FYNNEI. CDR3 DNA (partial): TGTGCCAGCAGTGATCTCTCCTTAGGGGACTATGGC. It codes for CASSDLSLGDYG. The CDR3 in full is CASSDLSLGDYGYTF.

This clone was recorded at least ten times. The CDR3 region is CAISEIRSGGYGYTF. CDR3 DNA (partial): TGTGCCATCAGTGAGATCCGGTCAGGGGGCTATGGC. This rearrangement joins TRBV10-3 to TRBJ1-2, with TRBD1 matching 7 bases. The CDR3 extends 3 residues past the end of the read, so its final part is completed from the germline J gene. V dropped 2 bases and J dropped 4; count of bases not matched to a gene: 7. CDR3 length equals 15 residues. Germline V gene lookup returns CDR1 ENHRY and CDR2 SYGVKD.

This clone was observed at least ten times. The CDR3 end falls 3 residues outside the read, so it is completed with the germline J gene. The genes are TRBV3-1 (or the pseudogene TRBV3-2) and TRBJ2-7, with 11 bases lining up with TRBD2. J was trimmed by 0 bases and V by 3 bases; bases with no gene match: 4. CDR1 is LGHDT and CDR2 is YNNKEL in the germline V gene (reference sequence). CDR3 length: 16 amino acids. The part of the CDR3 DNA that was read is TGTGCCAGCAGCCAGGATAGCGGGAGGGCCTCCTACGAG. Amino acids: CASSQDSGRASYE. The whole CDR3 sequence reads CASSQDSGRASYEQYF.

A remark on this clone: At one boundary the junction diverges from the germline segment, which might be a read error. The CDR3 extends 3 residues past the end of the read, so its final part is completed from the germline J gene. The V call is TRBV7-3, the J call TRBJ2-1; D is tentatively TRBD1 or TRBD2 (6 bases each). The germline V gene has CDR1 SGHTA and CDR2 FQGTGA. The CDR3 is 15 amino acids. CDR3 in amino acids: CSSSLRGDSYNEQFF. The sequenced part of the CDR3 DNA is TGTTCCAGCAGCTTAAGGGGGGACTCCTACAATGAG.

This clone was found many times. Sequencing ends 3 residues short of the CDR3 end; the germline J gene provides the rest. The chain recombines TRBV20-1 with TRBJ1-5; D is perhaps TRBD1 (5 bases). CDR3 length: 13 residues. V was shortened by 4 bases and J by 5 bases, with 12 bases between the two germline ends. CDR1 and CDR2 from the germline V gene are DFQATT and SNEGSKA (reference sequence). This chain's CDR3 is CSAISRGDQPQHF. Partial CDR3 DNA: TGCAGTGCTATTAGCCGGGGGGATCAGCCC.

Many counts were recorded for this clone. Read sequence stops 3 residues before the CDR3 end, and the germline J gene provides the missing end. This chain joins TRBV29-1 and TRBJ2-3; D may be TRBD1 (5 bases). Germline values: CDR1 SQVTM, CDR2 ANQGSEA. The CDR3 covers 14 residues. Trimming shortened V by 8 bases and J by 2 bases, and 17 bases separated the two germline ends. The CDR3 sequence is CSIEIGHLTDTQYF. CDR3 DNA (partial): TGCAGCATCGAAATCGGACACCTCACAGATACG.

Points on this clone: The read falls 3 residues short of the CDR3 end, and the missing part is taken from the germline J gene. J is TRBJ1-1 and V is TRBV7-9; 8 bases agree with TRBD1. Per the germline V gene, CDR1 is SEHNR and CDR2 is FQNEAQ (reference sequence). V trimming: 5 bases; J trimming: 5 bases; junction bases outside the gene matches: 4. The CDR3 is 13 residues long. CDR3 DNA, as far as it was read: TGTGCCAGCAGCGTCAGGGGGCTTACTGAA. Translated: CASSVRGLTE. Given in full, the CDR3 is CASSVRGLTEAFF.

This clone was recorded at least ten times. The read gets to within 3 residues of the CDR3 end, and the germline J gene fills in the rest. The gene calls are TRBV5-1 and TRBJ1-2, with 7 bases fitting TRBD1. CDR3 length equals 16 residues. Per germline, CDR1 SGHRS and CDR2 YFSETQ. V shed 2 bases, J shed 6 bases, and the junction held 13 bases outside the gene matches. The CDR3 sequence is CASSFGQASFPDGYTF. Partial CDR3 DNA: TGCGCCAGCAGCTTTGGACAGGCCTCATTTCCGGATGGC.

In its sample, this clone was seen many times. Here the CDR3 reads CASSLRGPETQYF. The sequenced CDR3 bases are TGTGCCAGCAGCTTGCGAGGGCCGGAGACC. This chain uses TRBV7-9 with TRBJ2-5, with D tentatively TRBD2 (5 bases). The missing CDR3 end, 3 residues past where the read stops, is filled in from the germline J gene. V lost 3 bases and J lost 5, with 10 bases in between. The CDR3 extends over 13 amino acids. Germline V lookup: CDR1 SEHNR, CDR2 FQNEAQ (reference sequence).

This clone occurred many times. From the germline J gene comes the end of the CDR3, since the read stops 3 residues before it. The genes are TRBV30 and TRBJ1-5; maybe TRBD1 (5 bases). Per germline, CDR1 GTSNPN and CDR2 SVGIG (reference sequence). The CDR3 contains 16 residues. Trimming took off 1 base at V and 5 bases at J, with 18 bases between the two ends. The CDR3 reads CAWSALYGTGDQPQHF. The CDR3 bases that were read are TGTGCCTGGAGTGCCCTTTATGGGACGGGGGATCAGCCC.

This clone came up many times. The read terminates 3 residues before the CDR3 end, so the remaining end is supplied by the germline J gene. The gene calls are TRBV6-1 and TRBJ2-2, with 7 bases fitting TRBD1. The CDR3 extends over 16 amino acids. Germline V gene data show CDR1 as MNHNS and CDR2 as SASEGT. The CDR3 DNA, read in part, is TGTGCCAGCAGTGAATTACCGACAGGGAAGGGTGAAAAG. This gives the protein CASSELPTGKGEK. The whole CDR3 sequence is CASSELPTGKGEKLFF.

This clone was detected ten times or more. This may be a read error: a much more frequent sequence differs by one nucleotide. The read ends 3 residues before the CDR3 terminus; that terminus is restored from the germline J gene. The chain combines TRBV5-1 with TRBJ1-4, with a tentative D call TRBD1 (5 bases). There are 15 residues in the CDR3. Per the germline V gene, CDR1 is SGHRS and CDR2 is YFSETQ. Partial CDR3 DNA: TGCGCCAGCAGCTTGACCGGGTCTGGGGCCAACGTA. This encodes CASSLTGSGANV. The CDR3 in its entirety is CASSLTGSGANVLFF. Supplemented by reference TRBV5-1 and TRBJ1-4, the full variable domain reads KAGVTQTPRYLIKTRGQQVTLSCSPISGHRSVSWYQQTPGQGLQFLFEYFSETQRNKGNFPGRFSGRQFSNSRSEMNVSTLELGDSALYLCASSLTGSGANVLFFGSGTQLSVL.